This T cell receptor (beta chain) was retrieved from a study of human CD8 memory T cell subsets. The germline V gene encodes CDR1 MDHEN and CDR2 SYDVKM. The CDR3 sequence is 16 residues long. By UMI-labeled 5' RACE, the TCR beta libraries were made. TCRdb processed the 5' RACE reads again and assigns one entry to each CDR3 protein, with no DNA. Its clone listing holds fewer than 8,500 distinct CDR3 sequences. What was sequenced was CD8+ stem-like memory T cells (TSCM and TCM) sorted from PBMCs. Stated subset: stem-like memory CD8 T cells (TSTEM), CCR7+ PD-1- TIGIT-. The chain recombines TRBV28 with TRBJ2-1; TCRdb's D call of TRBD1 is untestable without DNA. The TCR originated in a human donor in good health. The CDR3 region is CASSSSSHHPPNEQFF. Together with reference TRBV28 and TRBJ2-1, the CDR3 gives the full variable domain: DVKVTQSSRYLVKRTGEKVFLECVQDMDHENMFWYRQDPGLGLRLIYFSYDVKMKEKGDIPEGYSVSREKKERFSLILESASTNQTSMYLCASSSSSHHPPNEQFFGPGTRLTVL.